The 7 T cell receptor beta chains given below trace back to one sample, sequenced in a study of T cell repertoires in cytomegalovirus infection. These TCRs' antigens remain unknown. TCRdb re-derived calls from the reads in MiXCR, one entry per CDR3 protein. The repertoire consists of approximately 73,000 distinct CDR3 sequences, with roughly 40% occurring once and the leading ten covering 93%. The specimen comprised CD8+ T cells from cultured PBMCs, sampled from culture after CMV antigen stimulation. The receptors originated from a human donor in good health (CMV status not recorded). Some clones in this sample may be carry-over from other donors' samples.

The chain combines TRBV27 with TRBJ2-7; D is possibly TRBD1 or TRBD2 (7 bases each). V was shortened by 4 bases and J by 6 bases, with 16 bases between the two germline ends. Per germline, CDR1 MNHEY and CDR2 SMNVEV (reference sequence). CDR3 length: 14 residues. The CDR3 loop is CASSSGGAAAEQYF. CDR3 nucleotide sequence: TGTGCCAGCAGTTCAGGGGGGGCTGCGGCCGAGCAGTACTTC.

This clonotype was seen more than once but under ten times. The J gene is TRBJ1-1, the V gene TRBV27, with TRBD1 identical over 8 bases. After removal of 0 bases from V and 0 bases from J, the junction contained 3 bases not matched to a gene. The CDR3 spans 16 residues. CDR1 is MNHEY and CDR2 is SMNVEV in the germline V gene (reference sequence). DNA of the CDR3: TGTGCCAGCAGTTTATCGGGACAGGCCCTGAACACTGAAGCTTTCTTT. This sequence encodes CASSLSGQALNTEAFF.

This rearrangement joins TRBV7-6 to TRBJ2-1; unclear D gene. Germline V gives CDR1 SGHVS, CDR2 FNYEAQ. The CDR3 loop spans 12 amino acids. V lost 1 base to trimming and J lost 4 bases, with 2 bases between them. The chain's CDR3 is CASSLVYNEQFF. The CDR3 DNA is TGTGCCAGCAGCTTAGTTTACAATGAGCAGTTCTTC.

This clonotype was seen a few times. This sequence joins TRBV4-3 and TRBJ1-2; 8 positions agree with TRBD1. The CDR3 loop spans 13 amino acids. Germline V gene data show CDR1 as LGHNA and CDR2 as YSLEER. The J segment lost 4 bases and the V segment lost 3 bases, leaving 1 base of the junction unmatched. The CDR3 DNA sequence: TGCGCCAGCAGCCACCAGGGGGCCTATGGCTACACCTTC. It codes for CASSHQGAYGYTF.

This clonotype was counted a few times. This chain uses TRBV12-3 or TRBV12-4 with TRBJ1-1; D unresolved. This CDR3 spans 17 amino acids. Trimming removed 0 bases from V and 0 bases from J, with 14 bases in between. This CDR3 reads CASSLAVEIYMNTEAFF. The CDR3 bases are TGTGCCAGCAGTTTAGCAGTGGAGATATATATGAACACTGAAGCTTTCTTT.

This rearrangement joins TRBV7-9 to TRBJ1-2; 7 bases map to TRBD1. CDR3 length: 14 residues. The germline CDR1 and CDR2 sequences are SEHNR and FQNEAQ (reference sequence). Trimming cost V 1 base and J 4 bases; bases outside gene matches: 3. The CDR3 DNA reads TGTGCCAGCAGCTTAGGGGACAGTCTCTATGGCTACACCTTC. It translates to CASSLGDSLYGYTF.

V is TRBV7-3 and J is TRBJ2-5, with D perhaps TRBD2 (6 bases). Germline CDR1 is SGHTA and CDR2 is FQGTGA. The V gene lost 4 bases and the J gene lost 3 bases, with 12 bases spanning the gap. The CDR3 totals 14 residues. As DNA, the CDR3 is TGTGCCAGCAGCTCCCTCCGGGGGAAAGAGACCCAGTACTTC. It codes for CASSSLRGKETQYF.